This passage covers 25 T cell receptor beta chains from one sample sequenced in a study of cytomegalovirus exposure and HLA in healthy donors. The PCR made use of 60 Vbeta and 13 Jbeta primers. Measured with immunoSEQ multiplex PCR; TCRdb has only the in-frame clones, and not every one. The sample carries over 150,000 clones, around 79% recorded once. The sequenced sample consisted of PBMCs. These receptors were obtained from a male donor in good health and CMV-seropositive.

The genes are TRBV6-5 and TRBJ1-1; D possibly corresponds to TRBD1 (6 bases). V dropped 2 bases and J dropped 0 bases, with 7 bases sitting between them. CDR1 MNHEY and CDR2 SVGAGI come from the germline V gene. This CDR3 region has 14 residues. CDR3 in amino acids: CASSYQGMNTEAFF. CDR3 sequence (DNA): TGTGCCAGCAGTTACCAGGGGATGAACACTGAAGCTTTCTTT.

In its sample, this clone was seen a few times. The chain employs TRBV2 and TRBJ1-2; TRBD1 might be the D (5 bases). The germline CDR1 and CDR2 sequences are SNHLY and FYNNEI. The germline V and J ends were trimmed by 5 bases and 10 bases, with 14 bases remaining between them. This CDR3 has 12 residues. This CDR3 is CASSLGTGAYTF. In DNA, the CDR3 is TGTGCCAGCAGTCTAGGGACGGGAGCCTACACCTTC.

V and J are TRBV5-4 and TRBJ2-5; tentative D call: TRBD1 (6 bases). The end of the DNA aligns better with TRBJ2-7, so the J call may be wrong. The CDR3 sequence is 12 residues long. The V gene's germline CDR1 is SGHNT and CDR2 YYREEE (reference sequence). In DNA, the CDR3 is TGTGCCAGCAGCTTGGCAGGGGCCGAGCAGTACTTC. It yields the protein CASSLAGAEQYF.

Notes on this clone: At one end the junction does not follow the germline gene, possibly because of a read error. The V gene is TRBV7-9, the J gene TRBJ1-6; no clear D. The CDR3 runs to 16 residues. Germline V gene sequence: CDR1 SEHNR, CDR2 FQNEAQ (reference sequence). The CDR3 sequence is CSSTQDTAFPNSPLHF. The CDR3 DNA is TGTTCCAGCACCCAGGATACCGCCTTTCCAAATTCACCCCTCCACTTT.

The chain recombines TRBV6-6 with TRBJ2-3, with D uncertain. Germline lookup yields CDR1 MNHNY and CDR2 SVGAGI (reference sequence). The CDR3 has 14 residues. V lost 0 bases, J lost 4 bases, and 8 bases lay in between. CDR3 bases: TGTGCCAGCAGTTACTCGAATATAGCAGATACGCAGTATTTT. Translating it yields CASSYSNIADTQYF.

The chain has TRBV28 and TRBJ2-3; D unclear. This CDR3 region has 15 residues. Trimming removed 7 bases at V and 2 bases at J, with 16 bases between. Germline V lookup: CDR1 MDHEN, CDR2 SYDVKM. CDR3 loop: CASKLGSRNTDTQYF. CDR3 DNA: TGTGCCAGCAAACTGGGCAGTCGTAACACAGATACGCAGTATTTT.

The genes are TRBV4-3 and TRBJ2-5; perhaps TRBD1 as D (6 bases). The V end was cut by 4 bases, the J end by 2 bases, with 14 bases between. The germline V gene encodes CDR1 LGHNA and CDR2 YSLEER. This CDR3 has 15 amino acids. The DNA of the CDR3 is TGCGCCAGCAGCCCCGGACAGTACATTCAAGAGACCCAGTACTTC. Its translation is CASSPGQYIQETQYF.

The V gene is TRBV6-5, the J gene TRBJ1-1; possibly TRBD1 for D (5 bases). Per germline, CDR1 MNHEY and CDR2 SVGAGI. CDR3 length: 16 amino acids. V lost 2 bases to trimming and J lost 1 base, with 14 bases between them. CDR3 region: CASSYGVGPQNTEAFF. For the CDR3, the DNA is TGTGCCAGCAGTTACGGTGTGGGGCCCCAGAACACTGAAGCTTTCTTT.

CDR3 coding DNA: TGTGCCAGCAGCCAAGACGACCGGGGGGATAGGGCCGAGCAGTACTTC. This encodes CASSQDDRGDRAEQYF. The chain couples TRBV4-2 to TRBJ2-7; TRBD2 matches 7 bases. V lost 0 bases, J lost 6 bases, and 11 bases stayed unmatched. The CDR3 contains 16 residues. The V gene's germline CDR1 is LGHNA and CDR2 YNFKEQ.

The chain's CDR3 is CASSRDSDQPQHF. The CDR3 DNA sequence: TGTGCCAGCAGTAGGGACAGTGATCAGCCCCAGCATTTT. The V call is TRBV6-5, the J call TRBJ1-5; 7 bases line up with TRBD1. The CDR3 runs 13 residues. V shed 5 bases and J 5 bases; nucleotides not matched to a gene: 3. CDR1 and CDR2 (germline): MNHEY, SVGAGI.

The chain carries TRBV6-5 and TRBJ1-6; D is unresolved. V gave up 4 bases and J gave up 5 bases, with 15 bases separating them. The CDR3 has 16 residues. CDR1 is MNHEY, CDR2 SVGAGI, per germline. The CDR3: CASSLTGKPHNSPLHF. The CDR3 DNA reads TGTGCCAGCAGTTTGACGGGGAAACCCCATAATTCACCCCTCCACTTT.

The chain employs TRBV10-3 and TRBJ2-7, with D tentatively TRBD2 (5 bases). Germline CDR1 reads ENHRY; CDR2 reads SYGVKD. With 6 bases removed from V and 6 bases from J, the gap between germline ends came to 24 bases. The CDR3 is 16 amino acids. The CDR3 bases are TGTGCCATCAGGAATGGCACCCGGACCCCCGGGGTCGAGCAGTACTTC. This encodes CAIRNGTRTPGVEQYF.

CDR3 bases: TGTGCCAGCAGCTTAGGGGGAGGTAAGATTGGCTACACCTTC. This gives the protein CASSLGGGKIGYTF. V gene TRBV7-2 combines with J gene TRBJ1-2; D not resolved. Trimming removed 1 base at V and 7 bases at J, with 13 bases between. CDR1 is SGHTA and CDR2 is FQGNSA in the germline V gene. The length of the CDR3 is 14 residues.

This clone was seen a single time. The V call is TRBV7-2, the J call TRBJ1-2; TRBD1 aligns across 9 bases. V gave up 6 bases and J gave up 0 bases; unmatched junction bases: 8. The CDR3 has 16 residues. In germline, CDR1 is SGHTA, CDR2 FQGNSA. This chain's CDR3 is CASSRTGDGANYGYTF. The CDR3 nucleotides read TGTGCCAGCAGTCGGACAGGGGATGGAGCTAACTATGGCTACACCTTC.

The chain links TRBV25-1 to TRBJ2-5, with 9 positions matching TRBD1. J gave up 5 bases and V 6 bases, and 16 bases lay outside the gene matches. Germline CDR1 MGHDK, CDR2 SYGVNS. The length of the CDR3 is 17 residues. CDR3 DNA: TGTGCCAGCAGCAGCGGGACAGGGCGTCCGAGGGGGGAGACCCAGTACTTC. This codes for CASSSGTGRPRGETQYF.

The gene calls are TRBV11-1 and TRBJ2-3, with D unresolved. This CDR3 has 15 residues. Germline V gives CDR1 SGHAT, CDR2 FQDESV (reference sequence). Trimming stripped 1 base from V and 0 bases from J, with 8 bases between. DNA for the CDR3: TGTGCCAGCAGCTTAGATTTTGGCAGCACAGATACGCAGTATTTT. It codes for CASSLDFGSTDTQYF.

This clone was seen once. This sequence joins TRBV7-2 and TRBJ2-2, with D possibly TRBD2 on 5 matching bases. V was trimmed by 3 bases and J by 5 bases, leaving 10 bases between them. The CDR3 spans 14 residues. Germline lookup yields CDR1 SGHTA and CDR2 FQGNSA. The CDR3 reads CASSFLPGTGELFF. The CDR3 bases are TGTGCCAGCAGCTTTCTCCCGGGGACCGGGGAGCTGTTTTTT.

This clone was observed a few times. This chain uses TRBV15 with TRBJ1-1; the D is unclear. CDR3 length: 14 residues. V was trimmed by 5 bases and J by 4 bases, leaving 14 bases between them. CDR1 LNHNV and CDR2 YYDKDF come from the germline V gene (reference sequence). CDR3 in DNA: TGTGCCACCAGCTGGGAGGAGAAGGGCACTGAAGCTTTCTTT. Protein sequence: CATSWEEKGTEAFF. The full variable domain, with the rest looked up from reference TRBV15 and TRBJ1-1, is DAMVIQNPRYQVTQFGKPVTLSCSQTLNHNVMYWYQQKSSQAPKLLFHYYDKDFNNEADTPDNFQSRRPNTSFCFLDIRSPGLGDTAMYLCATSWEEKGTEAFFGQGTRLTVV.

This sequence joins TRBV19 and TRBJ2-2, with D uncertain. V gave up 6 bases and J gave up 0 bases, with 11 bases separating them. Germline CDR1 LNHDA, CDR2 SQIVND (reference sequence). The CDR3 sequence is 15 residues long. Here the CDR3 reads CASSYRSPNTGELFF. The DNA of the CDR3 is TGTGCCAGTAGCTATAGAAGCCCGAACACCGGGGAGCTGTTTTTT.

The CDR3 sequence is CASRREPEGATQYF. The CDR3 DNA is TGTGCCAGCAGGAGAGAACCTGAGGGGGCGACCCAGTACTTC. This chain uses TRBV6-1 with TRBJ2-5; the match to TRBD1 covers 7 bases. This CDR3 region has 14 residues. The ends lost 6 bases at V and 7 bases at J; junction bases unmatched: 11. Germline CDR1 MNHNS, CDR2 SASEGT.

The chain recombines TRBV29-1 with TRBJ2-2, with 10 nucleotides matching TRBD2. CDR3 size: 14 residues. Looked up from germline, CDR1 is SQVTM and CDR2 is ANQGSEA. After removal of 4 bases from V and 6 bases from J, the junction contained 5 bases not matched to a gene. The CDR3 protein is CSVVESGGAGELFF. The CDR3 region has the DNA TGCAGCGTTGTAGAGAGCGGGGGGGCCGGGGAGCTGTTTTTT.

This chain joins TRBV27 and TRBJ1-6, with a possible D match to TRBD1 (5 bases). Germline V gives CDR1 MNHEY, CDR2 SMNVEV (reference sequence). This CDR3 is 15 amino acids long. The V end lost 5 bases, the J end lost 14 bases, and 22 bases lay between the germline ends. CDR3 DNA: TGTGCCAGCAGTCCGCGGACGGGGGGAAGGTGGACCCTCCACTTT. Its translation is CASSPRTGGRWTLHF.

The chain employs TRBV5-6 and TRBJ1-3, with 7 bases matching TRBD1. There are 15 residues in the CDR3. The J segment lost 0 bases and the V segment lost 5 bases, leaving 5 bases of the junction unmatched. The V gene's germline CDR1 is SGHDT and CDR2 YYEEEE. CDR3 sequence: CASRLQGSSGNTIYF. The CDR3 region has the DNA TGTGCCAGCAGGTTACAGGGGAGCTCTGGAAACACCATATATTTT.

V is TRBV5-6 and J is TRBJ2-3; the match to TRBD2 covers 10 bases. The CDR3 runs 16 residues. V was clipped by 1 base and J by 2 bases; unmatched bases: 4. Germline V gives CDR1 SGHDT, CDR2 YYEEEE. CDR3 in amino acids: CASSLLLAGITDTQYF. CDR3 sequence (DNA): TGTGCCAGCAGCTTGTTACTAGCGGGGATCACAGATACGCAGTATTTT.

This chain uses TRBV30 with TRBJ2-3; D possibly corresponds to TRBD2 (5 bases). Trimming took 2 bases from V and 0 from J, leaving 6 bases between them. The CDR3 spans 13 residues. Germline V gives CDR1 GTSNPN, CDR2 SVGIG (reference sequence). This CDR3 reads CAWSRESTDTQYF. The CDR3 DNA is TGTGCCTGGAGTAGGGAGAGCACAGATACGCAGTATTTT.